The 23 T cell receptor beta chains given below trace back to one sample, sequenced in a study of blood T cell repertoires in COVID-19. TCRdb's table, derived via immunoSEQ multiplex PCR, lists solely in-frame clones and lacks some. The sample contains about 120,000 clones, about 85% of which appear only once. The specimen sequenced was peripheral blood. These receptors were taken from a man between 60 and 75 years old with acute or convalescent COVID-19.

The chain couples TRBV28 to TRBJ2-3, with D perhaps TRBD2 (6 bases). V lost 5 bases and J lost 0, with 15 bases in between. Germline V CDR1 and CDR2: MDHEN, SYDVKM. The CDR3 runs to 16 residues. The CDR3 DNA sequence: TGTGCCAGCAGTCCTCTTCGCGGGGCAAGCACAGATACGCAGTATTTT. Encoded protein: CASSPLRGASTDTQYF. Based on the CDR3 plus reference TRBV28 and TRBJ2-3, the full variable domain is DVKVTQSSRYLVKRTGEKVFLECVQDMDHENMFWYRQDPGLGLRLIYFSYDVKMKEKGDIPEGYSVSREKKERFSLILESASTNQTSMYLCASSPLRGASTDTQYFGPGTRLTVL.

In this sample, this clone turned up once. This chain links TRBV30 with TRBJ2-7, with a tentative D call TRBD2 (5 bases). V lost 2 bases and J 1 base, leaving 9 bases between the germline ends. Germline CDR1 GTSNPN, CDR2 SVGIG (reference sequence). This CDR3 has 13 amino acids. DNA for the CDR3: TGTGCCTGGAGTAAGAGGGATTCCTACGAGCAGTACTTC. Its translation: CAWSKRDSYEQYF.

The chain employs TRBV6-5 and TRBJ1-5; perhaps TRBD1 as D (5 bases). The germline gives CDR1 MNHEY, CDR2 SVGAGI. The CDR3 length is 15 residues. The V end lost 5 bases, the J end lost 5 bases, and 16 bases lay between the germline ends. The CDR3 sequence: CASSLSSWGDQPQHF. In nucleotides, the CDR3 is TGTGCCAGCAGTCTTTCCTCTTGGGGCGATCAGCCCCAGCATTTT.

The V gene is TRBV19, the J gene TRBJ1-5; possible D gene TRBD1, 5 bases. This CDR3 spans 15 amino acids. V lost 6 bases, J lost 4 bases, and 16 bases lay in between. Germline V lookup: CDR1 LNHDA, CDR2 SQIVND (reference sequence). CDR3 loop: CASSEGRVRNQPQHF. CDR3 bases: TGTGCCAGTAGCGAGGGGAGGGTAAGGAATCAGCCCCAGCATTTT.

This clone has more than one count but fewer than ten. The chain links TRBV28 to TRBJ1-5; D is perhaps TRBD1 (6 bases). This CDR3 contains 15 residues. V lost 5 bases to trimming and J lost 3 bases, with 14 bases between them. The germline CDR1 and CDR2 sequences are MDHEN and SYDVKM. CDR3 nucleotides: TGTGCCAGCAGTCTCGGGACAATCAACAATCAGCCCCAGCATTTT. It encodes CASSLGTINNQPQHF.

The chain links TRBV6-5 to TRBJ1-5; D is undetermined. This CDR3 has 14 residues. From germline, CDR1 is MNHEY and CDR2 SVGAGI. Trimming pared 6 bases from V and 2 bases from J, leaving 11 bases between. CDR3 DNA: TGTGCCAGCAGGCGGAAAACGGGCAATCAGCCCCAGCATTTT. It is translated as CASRRKTGNQPQHF.

The chain recombines TRBV14 with TRBJ1-1; 11 nucleotides match TRBD1. Germline loops: CDR1 SGHDN, CDR2 FVKESK. This CDR3 has 16 amino acids. Germline trimming cut 4 bases from V and 0 bases from J; bases unmatched to any gene: 4. CDR3 protein: CASSRTGGGMNTEAFF. As DNA, the CDR3 is TGTGCCAGCAGCCGGACAGGGGGCGGGATGAACACTGAAGCTTTCTTT.

The rearrangement uses TRBV11-2 and TRBJ2-1; 9 bases are shared with TRBD1. The J segment lost 9 bases and the V segment lost 7 bases, leaving 13 bases of the junction unmatched. Germline lookup yields CDR1 SGHAT and CDR2 FQNNGV. This CDR3 comprises 15 residues. CDR3 DNA sequence: TGTGCCAGCATCCTTCGACAGGGGGTGGCTGGTGAGCAGTTCTTC. Translated: CASILRQGVAGEQFF.

This chain links TRBV19 with TRBJ1-1, with D perhaps TRBD1 (5 bases). From germline, CDR1 is LNHDA and CDR2 SQIVND (reference sequence). The CDR3 is 15 residues long. The V and J ends lost 5 bases and 1 base respectively, with 14 bases between them. CDR3 region: CASSPLGEANTEAFF. DNA of the CDR3: TGTGCCAGTAGTCCCCTGGGGGAGGCGAACACTGAAGCTTTCTTT.

The chain recombines TRBV7-4 with TRBJ2-7; 9 bases align to TRBD1. The CDR3 loop spans 14 amino acids. The germline V gene encodes CDR1 SGHVT and CDR2 SQSDAQ. The V and J ends lost 11 bases and 2 bases, in that order; junction bases with no gene match: 10. CDR3 residues: CAHLSGTGPYEQYF. CDR3 sequence (DNA): TGTGCCCATTTATCTGGGACAGGGCCCTACGAGCAGTACTTC.

For this clone: Distinct nucleotide sequences in the sample also encode this CDR3. The chain carries TRBV5-6 and TRBJ2-2; the D gene is possibly TRBD2 (5 bases). Trimming pared 7 bases from V and 4 bases from J, leaving 8 bases between. This CDR3 comprises 12 residues. Germline lookup yields CDR1 SGHDT and CDR2 YYEEEE. CDR3 bases: TGTGCCAGCTCACGGGGCACCGGGGAGCTGTTTTTT. This codes for CASSRGTGELFF.

The sample holds one count of this clone. This chain links TRBV30 with TRBJ2-7; 9 bases are shared with TRBD1. V gave up 1 base and J gave up 3 bases; unmatched junction bases: 1. The length of the CDR3 is 13 residues. Germline V CDR1 and CDR2: GTSNPN, SVGIG (reference sequence). As DNA, the CDR3 is TGTGCCTGGAGTGCGGGACAGGGCTACGAGCAGTACTTC. It yields the protein CAWSAGQGYEQYF.

The chain links TRBV14 to TRBJ1-1; perhaps TRBD1 as D (6 bases). The CDR3 contains 15 residues. Germline CDR1 reads SGHDN; CDR2 reads FVKESK. V was shortened by 6 bases and J by 4 bases, with 18 bases between the two germline ends. Written as DNA, the CDR3 is TGTGCCAGCAGTCTCCTTGGGGGGGCCGCCACTGAAGCTTTCTTT. Protein sequence: CASSLLGGAATEAFF.

CDR3 sequence reads: CASSPTGDSGNTIYF. In DNA, the CDR3 is TGTGCCAGCTCACCTACAGGGGACTCTGGAAACACCATATATTTT. The chain couples TRBV18 to TRBJ1-3; 7 nucleotides agree with TRBD1. Losses at the gene ends were 3 bases for V and 0 bases for J; bases not matched to a gene: 2. CDR1 is KGHSH and CDR2 is LQKENI in the germline V gene. The CDR3 runs to 15 residues.

The rearrangement uses TRBV2 and TRBJ2-3; TRBD2 might be the D (6 bases). Germline V gene data show CDR1 as SNHLY and CDR2 as FYNNEI. CDR3 length equals 14 residues. Trimming stripped 6 bases from V and 0 bases from J, with 10 bases between. The CDR3 DNA sequence: TGTGCCAGCAGAATTAGCGGAAGCACAGATACGCAGTATTTT. Translated, it gives CASRISGSTDTQYF.

The chain uses TRBV12-3 or TRBV12-4 and TRBJ2-3; D may be TRBD2 (5 bases). V shed 3 bases and J shed 4 bases, with 8 bases lying between them. The CDR3 spans 13 residues. The CDR3: CASSLGSPDTQYF. The CDR3, as DNA: TGTGCCAGCAGTTTGGGGAGCCCAGATACGCAGTATTTT.

The J gene is TRBJ2-5, the V gene TRBV5-1, with 9 bases aligning to TRBD2. This CDR3 spans 13 amino acids. J gave up 1 base and V 7 bases, and 2 bases lay outside the gene matches. Germline V gene sequence: CDR1 SGHRS, CDR2 YFSETQ. DNA of the CDR3: TGCGCCAGCCAGACTAGCGGCCAAGAGACCCAGTACTTC. As protein: CASQTSGQETQYF.

The CDR3 DNA sequence: TGTGCCACCCGTGGAGGACTAGCACCCAATGAGCAGTTCTTC. Amino acids: CATRGGLAPNEQFF. The rearrangement uses TRBV15 and TRBJ2-1; 8 bases align to TRBD2. This CDR3 contains 14 residues. V lost 8 bases and J lost 6; bases outside the gene matches: 9. Germline V CDR1 and CDR2: LNHNV, YYDKDF (reference sequence).

This clone showed up just once. The chain joins TRBV5-1 to TRBJ2-7, with 12 nucleotides matching TRBD2. CDR1 and CDR2 (germline): SGHRS, YFSETQ. V was pared by 0 bases and J by 3 bases, with 7 bases of the junction left unmatched. This CDR3 contains 17 residues. CDR3: CASSLGPSGRAGYEQYF. The CDR3 nucleotides are TGCGCCAGCAGCTTGGGACCTAGCGGGAGGGCCGGCTACGAGCAGTACTTC.

This chain links TRBV2 with TRBJ1-5; TRBD1 matches at 7 bases. Trimming removed 5 bases from V and 11 bases from J; junction bases left unmatched: 12. The germline CDR1 and CDR2 sequences are SNHLY and FYNNEI. This CDR3 has 14 amino acids. CDR3 DNA sequence: TGTGCCAGCAGTCCTACAGGGGTACATACGTCCCAGCATTTT. Residues: CASSPTGVHTSQHF.

The V gene is TRBV6-5, the J gene TRBJ2-1; TRBD2 agrees at 7 bases. The V gene's germline CDR1 is MNHEY and CDR2 SVGAGI. The CDR3 consists of 15 residues. V gave up 2 bases and J gave up 7 bases; unmatched junction bases: 8. Written as DNA, the CDR3 is TGTGCCAGCAGTTACGGAGGGAGGGCCCGGAATGAGCAGTTCTTC. Translating gives CASSYGGRARNEQFF.

This clone has only a few counts. The rearrangement joins TRBV20-1 to TRBJ2-7, with 8 bases that match TRBD1. This CDR3 contains 10 residues. Germline loops: CDR1 DFQATT, CDR2 SNEGSKA (reference sequence). The V gene end was trimmed by 3 bases and the J gene end by 12 bases; junction bases not matched to a gene: 4. The CDR3 region has the DNA TGCAGTGCTAGCCGACAGGGGCGGTACTTC. Amino acid sequence: CSASRQGRYF.

This clone appeared once. This chain joins TRBV6-1 and TRBJ1-2; TRBD1 might be the D (5 bases). Germline assignment: CDR1 MNHNS and CDR2 SASEGT. CDR3 length: 14 amino acids. Trimming shortened V by 2 bases and J by 8 bases, and 15 bases separated the two germline ends. CDR3 sequence reads: CASSEPRMGGGYTF. The CDR3 DNA follows: TGTGCCAGCAGTGAACCCCGGATGGGGGGGGGCTACACCTTC.